A single TCR beta chain is shown here with its context. No antigen is known for it. This sequence may be a read error, since a much larger clone differs from it by one base. This entry comes from a study of regulatory T cells in long-lasting Graves disease. The study, taken as a whole, reports: The small sample size may have reduced accuracy.

Time point given: newly diagnosed GD, antithyroid drugs for less than 3 months. Generation of the TCR library employed RNA extracted from PBMCs. According to the study, TCR beta libraries were built with iRepertoire HTBI primers and CDR3-region Arm-PCR. MiXCR was run by TCRdb on the multiplex PCR reads, yielding one entry per CDR3 protein. The sample includes some 460,000 distinct CDR3 sequences, around 15% seen only once; the top ten take 9% to 15%. These data were likewise used in another study, on T cells in Graves' hyperthyroidism and ophthalmopathy. From that report: Aged 18 to 65, the patients had hyperthyroidism that was newly diagnosed and had lasted under 2 months. TCR CDR3 underwent first-round RT-PCR with the HTBI primer set.

The source material was peripheral blood mononuclear cells (PBMCs), sampled at new diagnosis, from a patient treated with antithyroid drugs. The clonotype was recovered from a man aged 35-49 years with Graves disease.

As DNA, the CDR3 is TGCGCCAGCAGCCAAAGCGGGAGGGCCGGGTACAATGAGCAGTTCTTC. Its translation is CASSQSGRAGYNEQFF. This sequence joins TRBV5-1 and TRBJ2-1, with 10 bases matching TRBD2. CDR1 is SGHRS and CDR2 is YFSETQ in the germline V gene. The trim removed 4 bases at V and 4 bases at J, leaving 8 bases unmatched. The CDR3 sequence is 16 residues long.